What follows are 17 T cell receptor beta chains derived from one specimen sequenced in a study of regulatory T cells in long-lasting Graves disease. For TCR beta, libraries came from iRepertoire HTBI primers and Arm-PCR of CDR3 regions. Each CDR3 protein is one row after TCRdb ran MiXCR on the multiplex PCR reads. This sample has over 250,000 distinct CDR3 sequences; around 21% occur once, and the top ten carry about 56%. Documented time point: persistent/refractory GD, antithyroid drugs over 5 years with positive TRAb. RNA extracted from PBMCs served as the sequencing template. The specimen comprised peripheral blood mononuclear cells (PBMCs), sampled when the disease was refractory, from a patient treated with antithyroid drugs. The receptors were gathered from a female donor with Graves disease.

Details on this clonotype: This could be a read error, since a much larger clone is one nucleotide away. The rearrangement uses TRBV6-5 and TRBJ2-6, with a weak D call TRBD1 (5 bases). The germline V gene has CDR1 MNHEY and CDR2 SVGAGI. The CDR3 is 18 amino acids. The CDR3 region has the DNA TGTGCCGGCAGTTACTCGGCAGGGATCTACTCTGGGGCCAACGTCCTGACTTTC. Translated, it gives CAGSYSAGIYSGANVLTF.

The CDR3 is CSVGRRMNTEAFF. CDR3 nucleotides: TGCAGCGTTGGACGGCGGATGAACACTGAAGCTTTCTTT. The gene calls are TRBV29-1 and TRBJ1-1; no firm D call. The germline CDR1 and CDR2 sequences are SQVTM and ANQGSEA. Trimming pared 4 bases from V and 0 bases from J, leaving 9 bases between. The CDR3 spans 13 residues.

This sequence joins TRBV5-1 and TRBJ2-2; no clear D. This CDR3 region has 12 residues. The germline CDR1 and CDR2 sequences are SGHRS and YFSETQ. V shed 4 bases and J shed 5 bases, with 6 bases lying between them. The CDR3 spells CASSRQTGELFF. The CDR3 DNA is TGCGCCAGCAGCAGGCAAACCGGGGAGCTGTTTTTT.

The V gene is TRBV28, the J gene TRBJ2-7; 7 nucleotides align to TRBD2. Per germline, CDR1 MDHEN and CDR2 SYDVKM. The CDR3 has 16 amino acids. V shed 5 bases, J shed 7 bases, and the junction held 17 bases outside the gene matches. The CDR3 DNA reads TGTGCCAGCAGTCTTCCCCGGGGAGGGCCCTTGGGGGAGCAGTACTTC. It codes for CASSLPRGGPLGEQYF.

This clonotype has more than one count but fewer than ten. The chain uses TRBV20-1 and TRBJ2-3; D unclear. The ends were cut back, 7 bases at V and 2 bases at J, with 16 bases in the middle. The germline V gene has CDR1 DFQATT and CDR2 SNEGSKA (reference sequence). The CDR3 is 14 residues long. Here the CDR3 reads CSVLPEWDTDTQYF. Written as DNA, the CDR3 is TGCAGTGTTCTGCCTGAATGGGACACAGATACGCAGTATTTT.

This clonotype came up once. A much larger clone differs from this one at a single base, so this may be a read error. This chain connects TRBV3-1 to TRBJ2-7, with TRBD2 matching over 8 bases. The CDR3 is 15 residues long. Germline-derived CDR1 and CDR2 are LGHDT and YNNKEL (reference sequence). Germline trimming cut 3 bases from V and 6 bases from J; bases unmatched to any gene: 10. CDR3 in amino acids: CASSQGAAGACEQYF. The DNA of the CDR3 is TGTGCCAGCAGCCAGGGAGCAGCGGGGGCCTGCGAGCAGTACTTC.

This clonotype was counted at least ten times. J is TRBJ1-5 and V is TRBV28; no clear D gene. The CDR3 covers 16 residues. Germline CDR1 and CDR2: MDHEN and SYDVKM. Between the trimmed V and J ends, which lost 3 bases and 1 base, there was a span of 13 bases. The CDR3 loop is CASSFSGSVSNQPQHF. CDR3 nucleotide sequence: TGTGCCAGCAGTTTCTCGGGTTCAGTGAGCAATCAGCCCCAGCATTTT.

Many counts were recorded for this clonotype. This chain links TRBV9 with TRBJ2-5; TRBD1 is a possible D gene (6 bases). Trimming removed 3 bases at V and 2 bases at J, with 17 bases between. Germline CDR1 and CDR2: SGDLS and YYNGEE. The CDR3 runs to 16 residues. The CDR3 DNA reads TGTGCCAGCAGCGAGGGGCCGACAGGCGGGCAAGAGACCCAGTACTTC. Its protein is CASSEGPTGGQETQYF.

The sample holds many counts of this clonotype. This chain uses TRBV7-2 with TRBJ1-6, with D hard to call. Germline CDR1 and CDR2: SGHTA and FQGNSA. The CDR3 is 16 residues long. The ends were cut back, 3 bases at V and 5 bases at J, with 14 bases in the middle. CDR3 nucleotides: TGTGCCAGCAGCTTGACCGCGGCAGCTGATAATTCACCCCTCCACTTT. It is translated as CASSLTAAADNSPLHF.

The chain employs TRBV7-2 and TRBJ2-5; D may match TRBD1 or TRBD2 (6 bases each). Germline V gives CDR1 SGHTA, CDR2 FQGNSA. The CDR3 consists of 16 residues. Between the trimmed V and J ends, which lost 2 bases and 5 bases, there was a span of 18 bases. CDR3 sequence (DNA): TGTGCCAGCAGCTTAATCGGCAGGGGAGGTCGGGAGACCCAGTACTTC. Its translation: CASSLIGRGGRETQYF.

This chain connects TRBV6-9 to TRBJ1-5; D is perhaps TRBD1 (6 bases). Between the trimmed V and J ends, which lost 3 bases and 4 bases, there was a span of 13 bases. The CDR3 runs 15 residues. Germline loops: CDR1 MNHGY, CDR2 SVAAGI. The chain's CDR3 is CASSYEGGRNQPQHF. CDR3 nucleotide sequence: TGTGCCAGCAGTTACGAGGGGGGTCGGAATCAGCCCCAGCATTTT.

In this sample, this clonotype turned up many times. The V call is TRBV28, the J call TRBJ2-7; D not resolved. This CDR3 spans 12 amino acids. V was cut by 5 bases and J by 4 bases, with 9 bases left in between. Per germline, CDR1 MDHEN and CDR2 SYDVKM. CDR3 sequence reads: CASSQTNYEQYF. Written as DNA, the CDR3 is TGTGCCAGCAGTCAAACTAATTACGAGCAGTACTTC.

This clonotype has ten or more counts. The V call is TRBV28, the J call TRBJ2-5; tentatively, D is TRBD2 (5 bases). Germline CDR1 reads MDHEN; CDR2 reads SYDVKM. This CDR3 is 15 amino acids long. Trimming pared 4 bases from V and 0 bases from J, leaving 12 bases between. The chain's CDR3 is CASSSIALYQETQYF. The CDR3 DNA reads TGTGCCAGCAGTTCCATAGCGCTGTACCAAGAGACCCAGTACTTC.

This clonotype has ten or more counts. This chain links TRBV7-2 with TRBJ2-5; TRBD2 agrees at 10 bases. The V gene end was trimmed by 1 base and the J gene end by 4 bases; junction bases not matched to a gene: 12. CDR1 and CDR2 (germline): SGHTA, FQGNSA. The CDR3 has 18 residues. This chain's CDR3 is CASSLVLGSGRPPETQYF. The CDR3 DNA is TGTGCCAGCAGCTTAGTCCTCGGTAGCGGGAGGCCTCCAGAGACCCAGTACTTC. The variable domain in full, completed from reference TRBV7-2 and TRBJ2-5, reads GAGVSQSPSNKVTEKGKDVELRCDPISGHTALYWYRQSLGQGLEFLIYFQGNSAPDKSGLPSDRFSAERTGGSVSTLTIQRTQQEDSAVYLCASSLVLGSGRPPETQYFGPGTRLLVL.

This chain links TRBV7-9 with TRBJ2-5, with 7 bases matching TRBD1. Germline trimming cut 1 base from V and 2 bases from J; bases unmatched to any gene: 4. Germline assignment: CDR1 SEHNR and CDR2 FQNEAQ (reference sequence). The CDR3 length is 15 residues. The CDR3 here is CASSLVARGQETQYF. The CDR3 nucleotides read TGTGCCAGCAGCTTAGTGGCCAGGGGGCAAGAGACCCAGTACTTC.

Details on this clonotype: It may be a read error: a sequence one base away is much more abundant. The rearrangement joins TRBV7-3 to TRBJ2-4; no clear D gene. This CDR3 has 14 amino acids. Germline CDR1 SGHTA, CDR2 FQGTGA. The V end lost 4 bases, the J end lost 8 bases, and 15 bases lay between the germline ends. CDR3 sequence: CASSSNNPRDIQYF. The CDR3 DNA follows: TGTGCCAGCAGCTCCAATAACCCTCGGGACATTCAGTACTTC. The complete variable domain, with remaining parts taken from reference TRBV7-3 and TRBJ2-4, reads GAGVSQTPSNKVTEKGKYVELRCDPISGHTALYWYRQSLGQGPEFLIYFQGTGAADDSGLPNDRFFAVRPEGSVSTLKIQRTERGDSAVYLCASSSNNPRDIQYFGAGTRLSVL.

The V call is TRBV5-6, the J call TRBJ1-2; D is undetermined. The length of the CDR3 is 11 residues. Trimming cost V 1 base and J 8 bases, with 6 bases left between them. CDR1 and CDR2 (germline): SGHDT, YYEEEE. The chain's CDR3 is CASSLHGGYTF. The DNA for the CDR3 is TGTGCCAGCAGCTTGCACGGGGGCTACACCTTC.